What follows describes a single TCR beta chain. Its antigen is as yet unknown. The data originate from a study of persistence of HIV-infected CD4 T cells. In the study overall: CD4+ T cells responding to CMV or HIV-1 Gag were isolated. Study-level points and caveats: Degenerate expanded CDR3beta sequences were enriched among CMV- and Gag-responding cells.

CDR3 length equals 16 residues. Germline CDR1 reads MGHRA; CDR2 reads YSYEKL. V shed 3 bases and J shed 0 bases, with 14 bases lying between them. Lysates of CMV-infected fibroblasts at around 10 ug/mL stimulated these cells. Sorted nonresponding memory CD4+ T cells were CD40L-negative, CD69-negative, CD45RO-high. This was the immunoSEQ version 4 assay in survey mode. TCRdb's table, derived via immunoSEQ multiplex PCR, lists solely in-frame clones and lacks some. The sample holds fewer than 40,000 clones, 65% to 90% seen once. Specimen: CD4+ T cells sorted from PBMCs after roughly 18-hour stimulation, collected from a patient who received antiretroviral therapy. The chain combines TRBV4-1 with TRBJ1-1; unclear D gene. The sequence derives from an adult man with HIV who was CMV-seropositive. CDR3 coding DNA: TGCGCCAGCAGCCATCCGGGTGGGGTATTGAACACTGAAGCTTTCTTT. Translated: CASSHPGGVLNTEAFF.